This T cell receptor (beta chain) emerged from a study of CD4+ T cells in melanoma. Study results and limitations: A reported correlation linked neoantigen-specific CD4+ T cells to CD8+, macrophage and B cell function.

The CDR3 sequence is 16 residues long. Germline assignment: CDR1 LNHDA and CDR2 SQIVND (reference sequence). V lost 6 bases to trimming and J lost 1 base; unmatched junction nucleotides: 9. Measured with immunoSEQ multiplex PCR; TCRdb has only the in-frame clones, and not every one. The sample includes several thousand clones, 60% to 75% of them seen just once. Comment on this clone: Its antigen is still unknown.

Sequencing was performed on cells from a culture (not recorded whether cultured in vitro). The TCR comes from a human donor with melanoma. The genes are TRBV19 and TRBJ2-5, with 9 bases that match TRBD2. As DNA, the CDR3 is TGTGCCAGTAGATCGAACCTAGCGGGACCCCAAGAGACCCAGTACTTC. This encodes CASRSNLAGPQETQYF. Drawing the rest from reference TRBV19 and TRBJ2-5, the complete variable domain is DGGITQSPKYLFRKEGQNVTLSCEQNLNHDAMYWYRQDPGQGLRLIYYSQIVNDFQKGDIAEGYSVSREKKESFPLTVTSAQKNPTAFYLCASRSNLAGPQETQYFGPGTRLLVL.